This is a list of T cell receptor beta chains from one sample in a study of cytomegalovirus exposure and HLA in healthy donors. Measured with immunoSEQ multiplex PCR; TCRdb has only the in-frame clones, and not every one. Among roughly 120,000 clones listed, over 60% were seen once. The sequenced sample consisted of PBMCs. All receptors derive from a woman between 35 and 50 years old in good health and CMV-seropositive. Both conserved end residues are part of each CDR3. The order of the fields is clone size, D gene, V gene, J gene, CDR3 DNA, CDR3 protein. D genes are given only for firm matches. Clone size appears in some rows only: once, few, many, or a class for an expanded clone.

-	-	TRBV27	TRBJ2-7	TGTGCCAGCAGTTTATCGATCAGGGGTTACGAGCAGTACTTC	CASSLSIRGYEQYF
-	TRBD1	TRBV28	TRBJ2-7	TGTGCCAGCGGACAGGAGAACCCCTACGAGCAGTACTTC	CASGQENPYEQYF
-	TRBD2	TRBV30	TRBJ2-7	TGTGCCTGGAGTCGACTAGCGAGAACCTACGAGCAGTACTTC	CAWSRLARTYEQYF
few	TRBD1	TRBV5-1	TRBJ2-7	TGCGCCAGCAGTTGGAGAGGGGGCGAGGACGAGCAGTACTTC	CASSWRGGEDEQYF
-	TRBD1	TRBV7-9	TRBJ1-4	TGTGCCAGCAGCTTGAGCAGGGGGTATAATGAAAAACTGTTTTTT	CASSLSRGYNEKLFF
once	TRBD1	TRBV5-1	TRBJ2-1	TGCGCCAGCAGCTCCGGACAGGGTTTTCGAGTTGAGCAGTTCTTC	CASSSGQGFRVEQFF
once	TRBD2	TRBV2	TRBJ2-7	TGTGCCAGCAGGGGACTATACGAGCAGTACTTC	CASRGLYEQYF
-	-	TRBV28	TRBJ2-6	TGTGCCAGCAGTTTAAGGGGGAAGGCTGGGGCCAACGTCCTGACTTTC	CASSLRGKAGANVLTF
once	TRBD1	TRBV19	TRBJ1-4	TGTGCCAGTAGTTTCGCCGGGACAGGGAGTGAAAAACTGTTTTTT	CASSFAGTGSEKLFF
-	TRBD2	TRBV5-1	TRBJ2-2	TGCGCCAGCAGCTTTAAAGCGGGAGGGGACACCGGGGAGCTGTTTTTT	CASSFKAGGDTGELFF
-	-	TRBV5-8	TRBJ1-5	TGTGCCAGCAGCTTGGCGTCAGTTTATAGCAATCAGCCCCAGCATTTT	CASSLASVYSNQPQHF
-	-	TRBV27	TRBJ2-7	TGTGCCAGCAGACCCCAGGACTCACTCTCCTACGAGCAGTACTTC	CASRPQDSLSYEQYF
-	-	TRBV30	TRBJ2-7	TGTGCCTTAACTAGGAGCTCCTACGAGCAGTACTTC	CALTRSSYEQYF
-	TRBD2	TRBV5-1	TRBJ2-7	TGCGCCAGCAGCTTGGGCGGGAGGGCGACGTACGAGCAGTACTTC	CASSLGGRATYEQYF
-	TRBD1	TRBV28	TRBJ1-5	TGTGCCAACCAAAGGGGACAGGGCGGAAATCAGCCCCAGCATTTT	CANQRGQGGNQPQHF
-	-	TRBV5-1	TRBJ2-2	TGCGCCAGCAGTCTAGACGATTTCACCGGGGAGCTGTTTTTT	CASSLDDFTGELFF
-	TRBD1	TRBV2	TRBJ2-7	TGTGCCAGCATGGGGACAGTTCCCGAGCAGTACTTC	CASMGTVPEQYF
-	TRBD2	TRBV18	TRBJ2-1	TGTGCCAGCTCACGAACCGGGACTAGCGAGAGAAGGAGCTCCTACAATGAGCAGTTCTTC	CASSRTGTSERRSSYNEQFF
-	-	TRBV2	TRBJ1-3	TGTGCCAGCAGCTTCAGGGGATCTGGAAACACCATATATTTT	CASSFRGSGNTIYF
-	-	TRBV7-2	TRBJ1-2	TGTGCCAGCAGCTTGGTGGGAGGGGACAACTATGGCTACACCTTC	CASSLVGGDNYGYTF
-	-	TRBV14	TRBJ1-1	TGTGCCAGCAGCCAAGAAAGGGGTCCATTCACTGAAGCTTTCTTT	CASSQERGPFTEAFF
-	-	TRBV10-1	TRBJ2-3	TGCGCCAGCAGTGAACGGGCAACGGGGAGCACAGATACGCAGTATTTT	CASSERATGSTDTQYF
-	TRBD1	TRBV5-1	TRBJ2-7	TGCGCCAGCAGCCCCGGGACAGGGGGGAACGAGCAGTACTTC	CASSPGTGGNEQYF
-	TRBD1	TRBV15	TRBJ2-7	TGTGCCACCAGCAGATCAGGGGGCCGGACGGGCGAGCAGTACTTC	CATSRSGGRTGEQYF
-	TRBD2	TRBV10-3	TRBJ2-7	TGTGCCATTGCCACCGGGACTAGCGGACTAAGCTCCTACGAGCAGTACTTC	CAIATGTSGLSSYEQYF
-	-	TRBV28	TRBJ2-3	TGTGCCAGCAGGAGAAGCACAGATACGCAGTATTTT	CASRRSTDTQYF
-	-	TRBV4-2	TRBJ2-2	TGTGCCAGCAGCCAAGAAGTACAGGGAACCGGGGAGCTGTTTTTT	CASSQEVQGTGELFF
once	-	TRBV7-9	TRBJ1-5	TGTGCCAGCAGCCGGACAGATAGCAATCAGCCCCAGCATTTT	CASSRTDSNQPQHF
-	-	TRBV27	TRBJ1-2	TGTGCCAGCAGTGCAACCCAGGGGAAGGATGGCTACACCTTC	CASSATQGKDGYTF
-	-	TRBV6-6	TRBJ2-1	TGTGCCAGCAGCCGTTCAAGCGGAAGCTCCTACAATGAGCAGTTCTTC	CASSRSSGSSYNEQFF
-	TRBD2	TRBV18	TRBJ2-7	TGTGCCAGCTCACCGACTAGCGGGAGGCTGAAGAGCTCCTACGAGCAGTACTTC	CASSPTSGRLKSSYEQYF
-	TRBD2	TRBV19	TRBJ2-1	TGTGCCAGTAGTCGTAGCGGGGTCTCCTACAATGAGCAGTTCTTC	CASSRSGVSYNEQFF
few	TRBD1	TRBV5-5	TRBJ1-2	TGTGCCAGCAGCTCAATGGGACAGATTAACTATGGCTACACCTTC	CASSSMGQINYGYTF
many	TRBD1	TRBV11-2	TRBJ2-5	TGTGCCAGCAGCCCAGGGGGCAGTATAAAGACCCAGTACTTC	CASSPGGSIKTQYF
-	TRBD2	TRBV4-1	TRBJ2-3	TGCGCCAGCAGCCTGACTAGCGGGAGTACAGATACGCAGTATTTT	CASSLTSGSTDTQYF
-	-	TRBV28	TRBJ2-7	TGTGCCAGCAGTTTGCCTAGCTCCTACGAGCAGTACTTC	CASSLPSSYEQYF
-	TRBD2	TRBV28	TRBJ2-5	TGTGCCAGTATAGCGGGAGGAAAAGAGACCCAGTACTTC	CASIAGGKETQYF
-	-	TRBV28	TRBJ1-5	TGTGCCAGCAGTGGAGCCCCGGGGTCTTCCAATCAGCCCCAGCATTTT	CASSGAPGSSNQPQHF
-	TRBD2	TRBV30	TRBJ2-5	TGTGCCTGGAGTTCCTTAGCGGGAGGAGGGCGGGAGACCCAGTACTTC	CAWSSLAGGGRETQYF
-	-	TRBV7-9	TRBJ1-3	TGTGCCAGCAGCTTAGGACTATCTGGAAACACCATATATTTT	CASSLGLSGNTIYF
once	TRBD1	TRBV5-6	TRBJ1-5	TGTGCCAGCAGCTTGGATGGGACAGGGGGCGGTCCCCAGCATTTT	CASSLDGTGGGPQHF
-	TRBD1	TRBV28	TRBJ1-4	TGTGCCAGCAGGGACAGGGTTGAAAAACTGTTTTTT	CASRDRVEKLFF
-	TRBD1	TRBV19	TRBJ2-7	TGTGCCAGTAGTACCAGACAGGGGATCTACGAGCAGTACTTC	CASSTRQGIYEQYF
-	TRBD2	TRBV6-1	TRBJ2-2	TGTGCCAGCAGGCGGGGGGCGAGCACCGGGGAGCTGTTTTTT	CASRRGASTGELFF
many	-	TRBV11-2	TRBJ1-3	TGTGCCAGCAGCAATAGGCGGTTTAGCTCTGGAAACACCATATATTTT	CASSNRRFSSGNTIYF
-	-	TRBV7-3	TRBJ2-1	TGTGCCAGCAGCTTTGGGCCAAACAATGAGCAGTTCTTC	CASSFGPNNEQFF
-	TRBD2	TRBV4-2	TRBJ2-2	TGTGCCAGCAGCCCGCTAGCGGGAGGCACCGGGGAGCTGTTTTTT	CASSPLAGGTGELFF
-	-	TRBV19	TRBJ1-1	TGTGCCAGTAGTTTTCGCCCCGGGGACACTGAAGCTTTCTTT	CASSFRPGDTEAFF
-	-	TRBV6-5	TRBJ2-3	TGTGCCAGCAGGGGGGGATGGGGCACAGATACGCAGTATTTT	CASRGGWGTDTQYF
-	TRBD2	TRBV7-9	TRBJ2-1	TGTGCCAGCAGCCAAATAGCGCGGGAGGGCTACAATGAGCAGTTCTTC	CASSQIAREGYNEQFF
-	TRBD1	TRBV6-1	TRBJ2-7	TGTGCCAGCAGCCCGGGACAGGGGGCACTGGGAGAGCAGTACTTC	CASSPGQGALGEQYF
few	-	TRBV27	TRBJ1-5	TGTGCCAGCAGTTTACGGGGGTCCTCCTTTCAGCCCCAGCATTTT	CASSLRGSSFQPQHF
-	-	TRBV5-5	TRBJ2-5	TGTGCCAGCAGCTCAGCGGCCAGTAGAGGAGAGACCCAGTACTTC	CASSSAASRGETQYF
-	-	TRBV6-1	TRBJ2-1	TGTGCCAGCACCAAAAGCGGAAGCTCCTACAATGAGCAGTTCTTC	CASTKSGSSYNEQFF
-	-	TRBV5-4	TRBJ2-1	TGTGCCAGCAGCTTTCAGGGTGGGAATGAGCAGTTCTTC	CASSFQGGNEQFF
-	TRBD2	TRBV7-3	TRBJ2-5	TGTGCCAGCAGCCCCGGACTAGCGGGACCGGAAGAGACCCAGTACTTC	CASSPGLAGPEETQYF
-	TRBD2	TRBV11-2	TRBJ2-1	TGTGCCAGCAGCTCCCTGGCTAGCGGTTTTTACAATGAGCAGTTCTTC	CASSSLASGFYNEQFF